The T cell receptor (beta chain) under discussion was sequenced for a study of T cells in Graves' hyperthyroidism and ophthalmopathy. The V and J ends lost 10 bases and 0 bases respectively, with 14 bases between them. Per the germline V gene, CDR1 is SEHNR and CDR2 is FQNEAQ (reference sequence). The CDR3 contains 14 residues. Study-wide results and caveats: Ophthalmopathy got predicted by the model a median about six months before its onset.

This clonotype was observed many times. Its cognate antigen is unknown. Template material for amplifying TCR beta CDR3 regions consisted of RNA transcripts. The HTBI primer set drove a first-round RT-PCR of the TCR CDR3. TCRdb recomputed calls from the multiplex PCR reads with MiXCR, one row per CDR3 protein. The sample yields 200,000 to 250,000 distinct CDR3 sequences, about a sixth seen once. Sequenced sample: blood. This sequence was found in a woman between 45 and 65 years old with Graves' hyperthyroidism. The rearrangement joins TRBV7-9 to TRBJ2-3; no definite D call. DNA for the CDR3: TGTGCCACTTCACTCGGACGGAGCACAGATACGCAGTATTTT. It is translated as CATSLGRSTDTQYF.